These T cell receptor beta chains were read from a single sample in a study of blood T cell repertoires in COVID-19. Only in-frame clones appear in the TCRdb table, and some are missing; sequencing was by immunoSEQ multiplex PCR. This sample has approximately 170,000 clones; roughly 90% occur once, and the top ten carry around 4.8%. The sequencing input was peripheral blood. These receptors came from a young man with COVID-19, enrolled during active disease. Both conserved end residues are trimmed from each CDR3.

CDR3 protein	V gene
ASSSRAKNIQY	TRBV13
AGSPGLAGFSYEQY	TRBV2
ASTLAGSYEQY	TRBV12-3/TRBV12-4
ASSIPLEGEYGYT	TRBV6-5
ASSPVGGKLL	TRBV6-5
ASSRPSLSSYNEQF	TRBV14
ASSSAAAAYGYT	TRBV6-5
ASSTTGKANEKLL	TRBV7-2
AWTQGAGNSPLH	TRBV30
AWSEAGGGEQF	TRBV30
ASSPTQGSGTQY	TRBV11-3
SVNGRAGVAEQY	TRBV29-1
ASSRPGLADSYEQY	TRBV4-1
ASSLAGGNTIY	TRBV5-4
ASSVLLNTGELF	TRBV6-4
ASSLETGTYEQY	TRBV5-6
ASSLVNMNTEAF	TRBV27
ASSLDRALNYGYT	TRBV6-5
ASSLRDSRDEQY	TRBV27
ASSRPTGGDVRTLTDTQY	TRBV16
ASKSGTGLNEQF	TRBV19
ASSTHPSANYGYT	TRBV13
ASSGGPTSDLFQETQY	TRBV6-1
ASSSRDREIYGYT	TRBV6-2/TRBV6-3
ASRTGANQPQH	TRBV6-5
ASSGQRTGGFYEQY	TRBV5-1
ASSVDGGQGIHEQY	TRBV9
ASSEAQGYESPLH	TRBV6-1
ASSLNPANYEQY	TRBV6-2/TRBV6-3
ASSPNLPGQGGTEAF	TRBV28
ASSSSGSRSSYEQY	TRBV13
AWSSALGGNDHEQF	TRBV30
AWGGTSWGAEQY	TRBV30
ASSLLRAGELF	TRBV7-9
ASSEAGDSYGYT	TRBV2
ASSDGTGINTIY	TRBV19
ASSGTASYNEQF	TRBV19
ASSLAGRSYEQY	TRBV5-4
ASSGGQGLGEQY	TRBV9
ASIRVSYEQY	TRBV2
ASTLGTSGYNEQF	TRBV5-1
ASSLSQGAGETQY	TRBV27
ASSQGPDNYEQY	TRBV14
ASSGRDRGDYEQY	TRBV5-1
ASSSGAREFTGELF	TRBV5-4
ASSPWDRSSGNTIY	TRBV9
ASSLRGDGTGELF	TRBV5-1
ASSISGRPTDTQY	TRBV9
ATWSRGHEQY	TRBV10-2
ASSPTGGLYEQY	TRBV5-1
ASSRVVRASGSYEQY	TRBV4-1
ASSPRTSGRRTDTQY	TRBV7-9
ASSLGTGRGYT	TRBV7-8
ASSRRQGAITEAF	TRBV10-2
ASSPPSYNEQF	TRBV7-9
ASSWTVMEPQH	TRBV6-2/TRBV6-3